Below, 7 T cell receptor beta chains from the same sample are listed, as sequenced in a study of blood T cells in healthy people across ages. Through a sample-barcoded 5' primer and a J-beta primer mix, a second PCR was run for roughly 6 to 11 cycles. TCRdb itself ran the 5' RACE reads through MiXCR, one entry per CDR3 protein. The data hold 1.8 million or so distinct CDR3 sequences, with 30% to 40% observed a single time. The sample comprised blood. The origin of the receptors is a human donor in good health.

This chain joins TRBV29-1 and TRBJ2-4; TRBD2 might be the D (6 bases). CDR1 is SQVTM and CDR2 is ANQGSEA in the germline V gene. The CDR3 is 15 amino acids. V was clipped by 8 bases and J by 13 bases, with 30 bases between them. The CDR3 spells CSSTAGYSSYNEQYF. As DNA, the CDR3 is TGCAGCAGTACTGCGGGGTACAGCTCCTACAATGAGCAGTACTTC.

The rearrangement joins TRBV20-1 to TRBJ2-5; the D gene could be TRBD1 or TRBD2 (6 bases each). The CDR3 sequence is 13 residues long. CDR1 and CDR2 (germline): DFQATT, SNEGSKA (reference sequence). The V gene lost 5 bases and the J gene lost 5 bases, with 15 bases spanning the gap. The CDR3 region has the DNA TGCAGTGCTCCAGGGGAGGTCGGGGAGACCCAGTACTTC. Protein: CSAPGEVGETQYF.

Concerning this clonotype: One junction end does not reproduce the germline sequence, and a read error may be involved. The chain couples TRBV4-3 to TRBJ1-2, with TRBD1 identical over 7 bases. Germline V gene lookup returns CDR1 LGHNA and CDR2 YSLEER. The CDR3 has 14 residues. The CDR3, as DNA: TGCGCCCGCAGCCCAGGACAGGCTGAATATGGCTACACCTTC. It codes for CARSPGQAEYGYTF.

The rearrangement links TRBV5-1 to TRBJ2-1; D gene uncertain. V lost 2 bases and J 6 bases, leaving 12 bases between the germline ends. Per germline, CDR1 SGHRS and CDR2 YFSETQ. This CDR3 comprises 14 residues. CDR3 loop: CASSLSTYGNEQFF. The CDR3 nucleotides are TGCGCCAGCAGCTTATCGACATACGGCAATGAGCAGTTCTTC.

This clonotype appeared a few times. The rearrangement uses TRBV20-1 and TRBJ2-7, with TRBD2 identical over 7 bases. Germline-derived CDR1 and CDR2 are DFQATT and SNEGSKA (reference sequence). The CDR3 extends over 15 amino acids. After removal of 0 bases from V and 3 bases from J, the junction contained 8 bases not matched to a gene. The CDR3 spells CSAREPDGGYYEQYF. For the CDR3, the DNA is TGCAGTGCTAGAGAACCGGACGGGGGGTACTACGAGCAGTACTTC.

CDR3: CSGDGGYEQYF. CDR3 nucleotide sequence: TGCAGTGGGGATGGGGGCTACGAGCAGTACTTC. The genes are TRBV20-1 and TRBJ2-7, with D perhaps given as TRBD1 or TRBD2 (5 bases each). Germline V gene lookup returns CDR1 DFQATT and CDR2 SNEGSKA (reference sequence). Trimming pared 7 bases from V and 3 bases from J, leaving 10 bases between. The CDR3 contains 11 residues.

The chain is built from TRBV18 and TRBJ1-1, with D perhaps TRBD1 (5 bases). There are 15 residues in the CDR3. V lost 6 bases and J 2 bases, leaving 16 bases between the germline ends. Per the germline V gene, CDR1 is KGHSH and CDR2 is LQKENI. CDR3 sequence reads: CASSRGPVGNTEAFF. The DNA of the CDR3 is TGTGCCAGCTCCCGGGGACCAGTGGGAAACACTGAAGCTTTCTTT.